This is a list of T cell receptor beta chains from one sample in a study of T cell responses to AZD1222 COVID-19 vaccine. Profiled with immunoSEQ multiplex PCR; TCRdb holds only in-frame clones, not every one. The sample consists of roughly 110,000 clones, about 90% of them appearing once. Sequences were derived from peripheral blood, sampled 28 days after the second AZD1222 dose. These receptors all come from an adult who received the AZD1222 COVID-19 vaccine. Both conserved end residues are part of each CDR3. A D gene is named only where the DNA matches it firmly. Not all rows give a size; the values are once, few, many and, for expanded clones, a class.

>TRBV28|TRBJ1-2|11|-|-
CASIGGYGYTF
TGTGCCAGCATAGGAGGTTACGGCTACACCTTC
>TRBV28|TRBJ2-4|15|-|-
CASSSSGLAKNIQYF
TGTGCCAGCAGTTCCTCCGGCCTAGCCAAAAACATTCAGTACTTC
>TRBV5-4|TRBJ2-5|15|TRBD2|-
CASSLRLAGVETQYF
TGTGCCAGCAGCTTGAGGCTAGCGGGGGTGGAGACCCAGTACTTC
>TRBV4-1|TRBJ1-1|13|-|-
CASSQRPDTEAFF
TGCGCCAGCAGCCAAAGACCAGACACTGAAGCTTTCTTT
>TRBV4-1|TRBJ1-5|15|-|-
CASSQDSQGWQPQHF
TGCGCCAGCAGCCAAGATAGTCAGGGGTGGCAGCCCCAGCATTTT
>TRBV30|TRBJ2-2|12|-|-
CAWRAAVGELFF
TGTGCCTGGAGGGCGGCGGTCGGGGAGCTGTTTTTT
>TRBV9|TRBJ2-5|13|-|-
CASSVEGRETQYF
TGTGCCAGCAGCGTAGAAGGGAGAGAGACCCAGTACTTC
>TRBV7-3|TRBJ2-1|17|TRBD2|-
CASSLQSGTSGINEQFF
TGTGCCAGCAGCCTTCAATCCGGGACTAGCGGGATCAATGAGCAGTTCTTC
>TRBV9|TRBJ2-5|15|TRBD1|-
CASSVDGTAQETQYF
TGTGCCAGCAGCGTAGACGGGACAGCCCAAGAGACCCAGTACTTC
>TRBV27|TRBJ2-3|13|-|-
CASSHYSGDTQYF
TGTGCCAGCAGTCACTATAGCGGAGATACGCAGTATTTT
>TRBV3-1/TRBV3-2|TRBJ1-5|15|TRBD1|-
CASSPGTAANQPQHF
TGTGCCAGCAGCCCCGGGACAGCGGCCAATCAGCCCCAGCATTTT
>TRBV6-5|TRBJ2-7|14|TRBD1|-
CASSRQGGTYEQYF
TGTGCCAGCAGCAGACAGGGGGGGACCTACGAGCAGTACTTC
>TRBV7-9|TRBJ1-1|14|-|-
CASSLARDYAEAFF
TGTGCCAGCAGCTTAGCGCGGGACTATGCTGAAGCTTTCTTT
>TRBV27|TRBJ2-1|11|-|-
CAAGTYNEQFF
TGTGCGGCTGGGACCTACAATGAGCAGTTCTTC
>TRBV7-3|TRBJ2-1|16|TRBD2|few
CASSIQSSGGANEQFF
TGTGCCAGCAGCATCCAGTCCAGCGGGGGGGCCAATGAGCAGTTCTTC
>TRBV19|TRBJ2-1|18|-|-
CASSMLARLPSSYNEQFF
TGTGCCAGTAGTATGCTGGCGAGACTACCGAGCTCCTACAATGAGCAGTTCTTC
>TRBV18|TRBJ1-2|14|-|-
CASSPPAGDYGYTF
TGTGCCAGCTCACCACCCGCAGGGGACTATGGCTACACCTTC
>TRBV2|TRBJ1-1|13|-|-
CASTGALNTEAFF
TGTGCCAGCACCGGGGCTCTGAACACTGAAGCTTTCTTT
>TRBV24-1|TRBJ2-1|18|TRBD2|-
CATSDQGTSGRYKNEQFF
TGTGCCACCAGTGATCAAGGGACTAGCGGGAGATATAAGAATGAGCAGTTCTTC
>TRBV11-2|TRBJ1-2|12|-|-
CASSLGPYGYTF
TGTGCCAGCAGCTTAGGACCCTATGGCTACACCTTC
>TRBV18|TRBJ2-7|13|-|-
CASSPERVSEQYF
TGTGCCAGCTCACCAGAGAGGGTAAGCGAGCAGTACTTC
>TRBV19|TRBJ1-5|13|-|-
CASSISVTQPQHF
TGTGCCAGTAGTATATCGGTCACCCAGCCCCAGCATTTT
>TRBV5-4|TRBJ2-2|15|-|-
CASSRTAKETGELFF
TGTGCCAGCAGCCGGACAGCGAAGGAAACCGGGGAGCTGTTTTTT
>TRBV19|TRBJ1-3|14|-|-
CASSIPGSGNTIYF
TGTGCCAGTAGTATTCCGGGATCTGGAAACACCATATATTTT
>TRBV20-1|TRBJ2-5|11|TRBD1|-
CSARDRETQYF
TGCAGTGCTAGGGACAGGGAGACCCAGTACTTC
>TRBV4-3|TRBJ1-2|13|-|once
CASSQDHGYGYTF
TGCGCCAGCAGCCAAGATCACGGCTATGGCTACACCTTC
>TRBV2|TRBJ2-3|13|-|-
CASSEKTTDTQYF
TGTGCCAGCAGTGAAAAAACCACAGATACGCAGTATTTT
>TRBV15|TRBJ1-2|15|-|-
CATSREVGSGYGYTF
TGTGCCACCAGCAGAGAAGTGGGATCGGGTTATGGCTACACCTTC